This entry concerns a single T cell receptor beta chain. What it recognizes is unknown. The data stem from a study of T cell repertoires in cytomegalovirus infection. Study summary: Based on public TCR beta signatures, there were indications of CMV infection and of a matching HLA type.

General study findings and limits: In two of eight donors, the top clonotype was HLA-C-restricted CMV-specific. Summed public TCR beta family frequency identified CMV carriers bearing the relevant HLA.

MiXCR, applied by TCRdb to the reads, yields one record per CDR3 protein. The sample carries roughly 720,000 distinct CDR3 sequences, less than 40% recorded once. The V gene's germline CDR1 is SGDLS and CDR2 YYNGEE. The CDR3 runs 15 residues. Trimming took off 3 bases at V and 1 base at J, with 13 bases between the two ends. Sequencing input: PBMCs. The rearrangement joins TRBV9 to TRBJ1-1; a weak D match, TRBD1 (6 bases). The clonotype comes from a human donor in good health (CMV status not recorded). Some clones in this sample may be carry-over from other donors' samples. DNA for the CDR3: TGTGCCAGCAGCGGAGAGGGGGGGACGAACACTGAAGCTTTCTTT. This translates into CASSGEGGTNTEAFF.